The T cell receptor (beta chain) under discussion was sequenced for a study of beta chain features in type 1 diabetes. Study-wide background: There was similarity between patients and healthy donors in age, gender and cell yields. General study findings and limits: Relative to healthy donors, patients appeared to have naive, central memory and Treg TCRB repertoires that were more similar. Fewer junction insertions and more nucleotide deletions appeared in type 1 diabetes patients. Sequencing the cDNA could make cells with high TCR expression show up more than they should.

TCRB transcripts that were expressed got sequenced, as all of the isolated RNA had been reverse transcribed. Assay: immunoSEQ multiplex PCR; the TCRdb copy retains only in-frame clones and omits some. The repertoire includes roughly 400,000 clones, more than 12% of them detected once, and 0.019% sits in the top ten. There are 14 residues in the CDR3. Germline CDR1 and CDR2: SGHAT and FQNNGV. V lost 5 bases and J lost 11; bases outside the gene matches: 13. In regard to this clone: The antigen is undetermined.

Sequencing input: naive CD4+ T cells from blood. V gene TRBV11-2 combines with J gene TRBJ1-1; TRBD1 aligns across 8 bases. The clonotype comes from a woman aged 18-29 years in good health. The CDR3 reads CASSLGTGPVVAFF. In DNA form, the CDR3 reads TGTGCCAGCAGCCTAGGGACAGGTCCGGTGGTGGCTTTCTTT.